This entry describes one TCR beta chain. Its antigen is undetermined. Measured with immunoSEQ multiplex PCR; TCRdb has only the in-frame clones, and not every one. The table records around 200,000 clones, around 70% of them present only once. This entry is derived from a study of cytotoxic CD8 clonotypes in ibrutinib-treated CLL. Study-level background: Of a cohort that held 10 to 12 relapsed/refractory and around 15 treatment-naive patients, 17 to 18 were IGHV unmutated.

J gave up 0 bases and V 1 base, and 4 bases lay outside the gene matches. CDR1 is SGHRS and CDR2 is YFSETQ in the germline V gene. There are 16 residues in the CDR3. Study-wide points: Clonality climbed at ibrutinib response, then dropped toward baseline at progression. Clonality measured at baseline exceeded age-matched healthy donors, tracking circulating CD8+ T-cell counts. Once treatment began, public clonotypes, which were uncommon, contracted or stayed stable.

The rearrangement uses TRBV5-1 and TRBJ2-1; 7 nucleotides match TRBD1. The origin of this receptor is a human donor with chronic lymphocytic leukemia. The source material was PBMCs, sampled after 12 months of ibrutinib treatment. CDR3: CASSLQGVISYNEQFF. The CDR3 nucleotides read TGCGCCAGCAGCTTGCAGGGGGTGATCTCCTACAATGAGCAGTTCTTC.